Listed below are T cell receptor beta chains from one sample, sequenced in a study of Ad26.COV2.S vaccination and SARS-CoV-2 variants. Only in-frame clones appear in the TCRdb table, and some are missing; sequencing was by immunoSEQ multiplex PCR. The repertoire consists of around 240,000 clones, with around nine tenths occurring once and the leading ten covering around 11%. Specimen: peripheral blood, collected in a trial of Ad26.COV2.S vaccine versus placebo. These receptors all stem from a person aged 18-65 years who received the Ad26.COV2.S COVID-19 vaccine or a placebo. Both conserved end residues are part of each CDR3. A D gene is named only where the DNA matches it firmly. Expanded clones get a size class; other rows say once, few or many, or leave the size out.

-,TRBV6-5,-,TRBJ1-6,TGTGCCAGCAATTATCAACACCGAAAATTAAATTCACCCCTCCACTTT,CASNYQHRKLNSPLHF
TRBD1,TRBV6-5,few,TRBJ2-7,TGTGCCAGCAGTCCGGGACAGGGTCGCGAGCAGTACTTC,CASSPGQGREQYF
TRBD2,TRBV7-9,-,TRBJ2-1,TGTGCCAGCAGCTTTGGTAGCGGGAGGCATGAGCAGTTCTTC,CASSFGSGRHEQFF
TRBD2,TRBV27,once,TRBJ2-3,TGTGCCAGCAGTCCGGGACTAGCGGGGTTCGATACGCAGTATTTT,CASSPGLAGFDTQYF
-,TRBV5-1,once,TRBJ2-5,TGCGCCAGCAGCCCCGACGGCGGCCAAGAGACCCAGTACTTC,CASSPDGGQETQYF
-,TRBV7-9,-,TRBJ1-1,TGTGCCAGCAGTGCCGACGGAGACACTGAAGCTTTCTTT,CASSADGDTEAFF
TRBD1,TRBV2,-,TRBJ2-7,TGTGCCAGCAGACAGGGGGCGTCGGGCTACGAGCAGTACTTC,CASRQGASGYEQYF
TRBD2,TRBV7-6,-,TRBJ2-1,TGTGCCAGCAGCTCGATAGCGGGAGCGGCCCATGAGCAGTTCTTC,CASSSIAGAAHEQFF
TRBD1,TRBV4-3,-,TRBJ1-2,TGCGCCAGCAGCCTCTTGGGGGGGACAGGGGGCGCCGGGAAGGGCTTTAACTATGGCTACACCTTC,CASSLLGGTGGAGKGFNYGYTF
-,TRBV7-3,few,TRBJ2-2,TGTGCCAGCAGCTCCACTTCCGGGACCCAATCCGGGGAGCTGTTTTTT,CASSSTSGTQSGELFF
-,TRBV27,-,TRBJ2-3,TGTGCCAGCAGCTCCACGTCGATAGTGGCAGATACGCAGTATTTT,CASSSTSIVADTQYF
-,TRBV18,-,TRBJ2-7,TGTGCCAGCTCACCAGCACAGGGATACGAGCAGTACTTC,CASSPAQGYEQYF
TRBD1,TRBV9,-,TRBJ2-5,TGTGCCAGCAGCCCCTGGACAGGCGGGGAGACCCAGTACTTC,CASSPWTGGETQYF
TRBD1,TRBV28,few,TRBJ1-1,TGTGCCAGCAGATTCTCCGGGACAGGGAACACTGAAGCTTTCTTT,CASRFSGTGNTEAFF
TRBD2,TRBV7-6,-,TRBJ2-3,TGTGCCAGCAGCTTAGACGGACTAGCGGGGTCTAGCACAGATACGCAGTATTTT,CASSLDGLAGSSTDTQYF
TRBD1,TRBV19,-,TRBJ2-3,TGTGCCAGTAGTATGGGACAGGGGGCGGCAGATACGCAGTATTTT,CASSMGQGAADTQYF
-,TRBV28,-,TRBJ1-1,TGTGCCAGCAGTTTGTCCCCGCCAGTCGGCGCTGAAGCTTTCTTT,CASSLSPPVGAEAFF
-,TRBV5-1,few,TRBJ1-2,TGCGCCAGCAGCTTGGGCGGACAGAGTAACTATGGCTACACCTTC,CASSLGGQSNYGYTF
TRBD1,TRBV6-2/TRBV6-3,-,TRBJ2-2,TGTGCCAGCAGTTACATGGGACAGAGCCCGAACACCGGGGAGCTGTTTTTT,CASSYMGQSPNTGELFF
TRBD1,TRBV6-6,-,TRBJ1-4,TGTGCCAGCAGACCTCGGACAGGAGCAACTAATGAAAAACTGTTTTTT,CASRPRTGATNEKLFF
-,TRBV5-4,-,TRBJ2-1,TGTGCCAGCAGCTTGGGGCAGAGCAACAATGAGCAGTTCTTC,CASSLGQSNNEQFF
-,TRBV11-2,-,TRBJ1-1,TGTGCCAGCAGCTCCCGTAACACCCACACTGAAGCTTTCTTT,CASSSRNTHTEAFF
TRBD1,TRBV24-1,-,TRBJ1-5,TGTGCCACCAGTGACAGCAGACAGGGCGGCAATCAGCCCCAGCATTTT,CATSDSRQGGNQPQHF
-,TRBV6-5,-,TRBJ2-2,TGTGCCAGCAGTCAATTATACACCGGGGAGCTGTTTTTT,CASSQLYTGELFF
-,TRBV28,-,TRBJ2-7,TGTGCCAGCAGTTACTACGAGCAGTACTTC,CASSYYEQYF
TRBD1,TRBV7-9,-,TRBJ1-1,TGTGCCAGCAGCTCCCAGGGGGGACTGATGAGCACTGAAGCTTTCTTT,CASSSQGGLMSTEAFF
-,TRBV27,-,TRBJ1-4,TGTGCCAGCAGTTTAGGATTCCAGGGTGTTGGGAAACTGTTTTTT,CASSLGFQGVGKLFF
TRBD2,TRBV6-2/TRBV6-3,-,TRBJ2-1,TGTGCCAGCAGTTACTCGCGGGGGAAGTGGGATGAGCAGTTCTTC,CASSYSRGKWDEQFF
-,TRBV18,once,TRBJ1-2,TGTGCCAGCTCACCACGCAGGGATCGGGATGGCTACACCTTC,CASSPRRDRDGYTF
-,TRBV29-1,-,TRBJ2-3,TGCAGCGTTGAACTGGGTCAAGACGCAGATACGCAGTATTTT,CSVELGQDADTQYF
TRBD1,TRBV11-2,-,TRBJ1-2,TGTGCCAGCAGCTTAACCTCGACAGGGGGCGTCGATGGCTACACCTTC,CASSLTSTGGVDGYTF
-,TRBV7-2,-,TRBJ2-3,TGTGCCAGCAGCTTCGGGTTATCTAGCACAGATACGCAGTATTTT,CASSFGLSSTDTQYF
-,TRBV5-1,-,TRBJ2-3,TGCGCCAGCAGCTTGGAGCAGGCCAGCACAGATACGCAGTATTTT,CASSLEQASTDTQYF
-,TRBV3-1/TRBV3-2,-,TRBJ2-1,TGTGCCAGCAGCCACCACAGTGGGAGGGGGGGCTTGGGTTTGGGCAATGAGCAGTTCTTC,CASSHHSGRGGLGLGNEQFF
-,TRBV18,-,TRBJ2-7,TGTGCCAGCTCACCAACCAGCGTTGGCGAGCAGTACTTC,CASSPTSVGEQYF
-,TRBV19,once,TRBJ1-4,TGTGCCAGTAGTCCCCCGAGGTCTCGAGCTAATGAAAAACTGTTTTTT,CASSPPRSRANEKLFF
-,TRBV10-3,-,TRBJ1-1,TGTGCCATCAGTGAGTCTCATAGCACTGAAGCTTTCTTT,CAISESHSTEAFF
-,TRBV4-3,-,TRBJ1-5,TGCGCCAGCAGCCAAGAACATCAGACAGGTCAGCCCCAGCATTTT,CASSQEHQTGQPQHF
-,TRBV11-2,-,TRBJ1-2,TGTGCCAGCAGCTTGGACAGCTATGGCTACACCTTC,CASSLDSYGYTF
-,TRBV7-9,once,TRBJ1-1,TGTGCCAGCAGCTGGAGACCCAACACTGAAGCTTTCTTT,CASSWRPNTEAFF
-,TRBV19,-,TRBJ2-1,TGTGCCACCCGAACTGGGGGTGAGCAGTTCTTC,CATRTGGEQFF
TRBD1,TRBV7-2,-,TRBJ2-5,TGTGCCAGCAGCTCCTGGACAGGGGGAGGAGAGACCCAGTACTTC,CASSSWTGGGETQYF
-,TRBV5-1,-,TRBJ2-2,TGCGCCAGCAGCTTGGTGGACAGGAACACCGGGGAGCTGTTTTTT,CASSLVDRNTGELFF
-,TRBV11-2,-,TRBJ2-7,TGTGCCAGCAGCTTAGTGGGGCAGGCCCTCTCCTACGAGCAGTACTTC,CASSLVGQALSYEQYF
-,TRBV6-2/TRBV6-3,-,TRBJ1-1,TGTGCCAGCAGTTACTCTTTGTTCTTGGGCGCTGAAGCTTTCTTT,CASSYSLFLGAEAFF
-,TRBV6-5,-,TRBJ2-7,TGTGCCAGCAGGAGAGACTCTCCCTCGCGGGAGCAGTACTTC,CASRRDSPSREQYF
TRBD2,TRBV3-1/TRBV3-2,-,TRBJ2-1,TGTGCCAGCAGCCAGGGACTAGCGGGAGGAAATGAGCAGTTCTTC,CASSQGLAGGNEQFF
-,TRBV6-2/TRBV6-3,-,TRBJ2-7,TGTGCCAGCAGTTACCCCTACGAGCAGTACTTC,CASSYPYEQYF
TRBD2,TRBV4-1,-,TRBJ2-5,TGCGCCAGCAGCCAAGTTGGGCAGCGGGGGTATGAGACCCAGTACTTC,CASSQVGQRGYETQYF
-,TRBV18,-,TRBJ2-3,TGTGCCAGCTCACCGTCGGTGAGGGCGCGGAGGGACACAGATACGCAGTATTTT,CASSPSVRARRDTDTQYF